The 8 T cell receptor beta chains given below trace back to one sample, sequenced in a study of Graves' ophthalmopathy and Graves' hyperthyroidism. The TCR beta CDR3 regions underwent amplification from RNA transcripts. Second-round multiplex PCR came after first-round RT-PCR with HTBI primers. TCRdb re-analysed the multiplex PCR reads in MiXCR, keeping a single row per CDR3 protein. The sample lists 660,000 or so distinct CDR3 sequences, over 40% occurring once. The sequenced sample was peripheral blood. These receptors originate from an adult man with Graves' ophthalmopathy.

V gene TRBV7-6 combines with J gene TRBJ2-2; D not resolved. CDR1 is SGHVS, CDR2 FNYEAQ, per germline. CDR3 length: 16 residues. V lost 2 bases and J lost 0, with 10 bases in between. As DNA, the CDR3 is TGTGCCAGCAGCTTATGGGCGGCTTCGAACACCGGGGAGCTGTTTTTT. This codes for CASSLWAASNTGELFF.

The chain carries TRBV25-1 and TRBJ1-5; 8 nucleotides match TRBD1. Germline assignment: CDR1 MGHDK and CDR2 SYGVNS. Unmatched junction bases numbered 3, after V lost 7 bases and J lost 1 base. The CDR3 runs 14 residues. The chain's CDR3 is CASTWDRSNQPQHF. The DNA of the CDR3 is TGTGCCAGCACCTGGGACAGGAGCAATCAGCCCCAGCATTTT.

The sample holds a few counts of this clonotype. The rearrangement joins TRBV10-3 to TRBJ1-5, with a tentative D call TRBD1 (6 bases). The CDR3 loop spans 14 amino acids. V lost 10 bases and J 0 bases, leaving 13 bases between the germline ends. Germline loops: CDR1 ENHRY, CDR2 SYGVKD. CDR3 DNA: TGTGCCAGCAAAGGACAGTATAGCAATCAGCCCCAGCATTTT. This codes for CASKGQYSNQPQHF.

The V and J genes are TRBV27 and TRBJ1-2; a weak D match, TRBD1 (6 bases). Trimming removed 3 bases from V and 6 bases from J, with 29 bases in between. CDR3 length: 19 amino acids. Germline CDR1 and CDR2: MNHEY and SMNVEV (reference sequence). The CDR3 region has the DNA TGTGCCAGCAGTTTCACCCCCGGGACATCCCTACGTTTAGGCAATGGCTACACCTTC. This codes for CASSFTPGTSLRLGNGYTF.

There are many counts of this clonotype. This chain links TRBV9 with TRBJ1-2; 7 bases are a match to TRBD1. This CDR3 is built from 15 residues. V gave up 2 bases and J gave up 0 bases; unmatched junction bases: 4. Germline loops: CDR1 SGDLS, CDR2 YYNGEE. The CDR3 DNA follows: TGTGCCAGCAGCGTGGGACAGTACGCTAACTATGGCTACACCTTC. It is translated as CASSVGQYANYGYTF. Drawing the rest from reference TRBV9 and TRBJ1-2, the complete variable domain is DSGVTQTPKHLITATGQRVTLRCSPRSGDLSVYWYQQSLDQGLQFLIQYYNGEERAKGNILERFSAQQFPDLHSELNLSSLELGDSALYFCASSVGQYANYGYTFGSGTRLTVV.

This chain links TRBV2 with TRBJ2-1; D perhaps matches TRBD2 (7 bases). V gave up 6 bases and J gave up 9 bases, with 18 bases separating them. Germline CDR1 and CDR2: SNHLY and FYNNEI. This CDR3 has 14 amino acids. The CDR3 region is CASSTGLGGPEQFF. The CDR3 DNA reads TGTGCCAGCAGCACTGGTCTCGGGGGGCCTGAGCAGTTCTTC.

CDR3 protein: CASNIGGTGYYEQYF. The CDR3 nucleotides are TGTGCCAGCAACATCGGAGGGACAGGGTACTACGAGCAGTACTTC. V is TRBV11-1 and J is TRBJ2-7, with TRBD1 identical over 9 bases. With V trimmed by 7 bases and J by 3 bases, 10 bases remained unmatched. The CDR3 spans 15 residues. Germline V gene lookup returns CDR1 SGHAT and CDR2 FQDESV (reference sequence).

The chain uses TRBV6-9 and TRBJ2-6; no reliable D call. The CDR3 consists of 13 residues. CDR1 and CDR2 from the germline V gene are MNHGY and SVAAGI. The V gene lost 8 bases and the J gene lost 1 base, with 6 bases spanning the gap. CDR3: CASLPSGANVLTF. The CDR3 DNA follows: TGTGCCAGCCTCCCTTCTGGGGCCAACGTCCTGACTTTC.